In this sample, the clone carrying this T cell receptor (beta chain) turned up many times. Its target is unknown. The entry originates in a study of T cells in Graves' hyperthyroidism and ophthalmopathy. Points from the study as a whole: Ophthalmopathy prediction by the model preceded onset by a median about 6 months. Most thyroid clonotypes that were expanded above 0.001 also turned up in blood.

RNA transcripts served as the template for amplifying TCR beta CDR3 regions. A first-round RT-PCR of the TCR CDR3 used the HTBI primer set. Via MiXCR, TCRdb re-called the multiplex PCR reads, giving one row per CDR3 protein. The data hold around 600,000 distinct CDR3 sequences, with about a sixth observed a single time. V lost 6 bases to trimming and J lost 1 base, with 9 bases between them. In germline, CDR1 is SNHLY, CDR2 FYNNEI. The CDR3 runs to 13 residues. The source material was blood. V is TRBV2 and J is TRBJ1-1; D not certain. This sequence was found in a woman in her 30s with Graves' hyperthyroidism. CDR3 in DNA: TGTGCCAGCAGCACAGATTCGAACACTGAAGCTTTCTTT. This codes for CASSTDSNTEAFF. Supplemented by reference TRBV2 and TRBJ1-1, the full variable domain reads EPEVTQTPSHQVTQMGQEVILRCVPISNHLYFYWYRQILGQKVEFLVSFYNNEISEKSEIFDDQFSVERPDGSNFTLKIRSTKLEDSAMYFCASSTDSNTEAFFGQGTRLTVV.